This T cell receptor beta chain was sequenced during a study of blood T cell repertoires in COVID-19. Study-wide context: Donors in Cohort 3 counted as recovered after two negative PCRs, clearance, or symptom resolution.

Points on this clone: Other DNA sequences in this specimen translate into the identical CDR3.

Produced via immunoSEQ multiplex PCR; TCRdb's table is partial and in-frame only. The sample records some 330,000 clones, roughly 86% being singletons. The length of the CDR3 is 15 residues. CDR1 SGHRS and CDR2 YFSETQ come from the germline V gene. Trimming left V 0 bases short and J 2 bases short, with 9 bases between. The origin of this receptor is a middle-aged man in a cohort exposed to, infected with or recovered from COVID-19 (not recorded which). This sequence joins TRBV5-1 and TRBJ1-5, with a weak D call TRBD1 (5 bases). Sequenced sample: PBMCs or T cells enriched from blood (not recorded which). In DNA, the CDR3 is TGCGCCAGCAGCTTGGACGGAGGGGGCAATCAGCCCCAGCATTTT. This encodes CASSLDGGGNQPQHF.